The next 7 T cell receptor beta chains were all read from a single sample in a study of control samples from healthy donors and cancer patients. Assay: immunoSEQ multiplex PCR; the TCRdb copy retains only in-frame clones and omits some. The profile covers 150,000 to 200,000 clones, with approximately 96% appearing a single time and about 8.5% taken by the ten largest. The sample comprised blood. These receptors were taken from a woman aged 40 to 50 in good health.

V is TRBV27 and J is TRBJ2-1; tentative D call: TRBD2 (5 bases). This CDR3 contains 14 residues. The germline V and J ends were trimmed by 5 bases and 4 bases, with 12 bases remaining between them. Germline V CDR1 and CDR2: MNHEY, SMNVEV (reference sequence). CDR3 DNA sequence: TGTGCCAGCAGTAGGCTCCGGGATTACAATGAGCAGTTCTTC. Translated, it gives CASSRLRDYNEQFF.

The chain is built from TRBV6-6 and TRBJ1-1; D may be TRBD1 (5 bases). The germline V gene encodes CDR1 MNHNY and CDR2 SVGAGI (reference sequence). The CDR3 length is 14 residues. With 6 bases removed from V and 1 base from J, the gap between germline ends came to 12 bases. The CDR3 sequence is CASSAGWTNTEAFF. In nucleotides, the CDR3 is TGTGCCAGCAGCGCAGGGTGGACGAACACTGAAGCTTTCTTT.

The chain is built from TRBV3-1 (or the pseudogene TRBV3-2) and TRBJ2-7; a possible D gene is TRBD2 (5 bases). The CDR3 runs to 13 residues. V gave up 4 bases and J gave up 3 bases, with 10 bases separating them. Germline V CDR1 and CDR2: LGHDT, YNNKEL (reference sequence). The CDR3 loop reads CASSPGVHYEQYF. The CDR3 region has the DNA TGTGCCAGCAGCCCCGGGGTTCACTACGAGCAGTACTTC.

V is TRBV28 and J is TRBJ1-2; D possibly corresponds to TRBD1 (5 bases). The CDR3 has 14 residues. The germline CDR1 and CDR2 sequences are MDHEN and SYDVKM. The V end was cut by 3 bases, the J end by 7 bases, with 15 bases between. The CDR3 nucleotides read TGTGCCAGCAGTTTGGTCAGGGAAGCGTCTGGCTACACCTTC. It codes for CASSLVREASGYTF.

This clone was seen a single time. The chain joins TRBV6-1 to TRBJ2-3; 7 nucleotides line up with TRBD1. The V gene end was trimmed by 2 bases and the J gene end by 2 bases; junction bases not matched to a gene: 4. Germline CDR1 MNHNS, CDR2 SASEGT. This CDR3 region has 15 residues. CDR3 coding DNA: TGTGCCAGCAGTGAACTACAGGGGACCACAGATACGCAGTATTTT. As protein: CASSELQGTTDTQYF.

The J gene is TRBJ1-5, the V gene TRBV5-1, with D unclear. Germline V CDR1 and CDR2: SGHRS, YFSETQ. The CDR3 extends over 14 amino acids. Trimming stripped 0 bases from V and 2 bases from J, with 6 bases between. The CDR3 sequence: CASSLDIGNQPQHF. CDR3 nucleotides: TGCGCCAGCAGCTTGGACATAGGCAATCAGCCCCAGCATTTT.

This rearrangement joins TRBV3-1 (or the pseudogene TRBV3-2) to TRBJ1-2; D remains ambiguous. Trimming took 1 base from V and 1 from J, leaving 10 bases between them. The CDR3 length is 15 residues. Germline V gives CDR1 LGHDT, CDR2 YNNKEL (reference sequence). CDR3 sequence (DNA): TGTGCCAGCAGCCAAGGTTCAGCGCGTAACTATGGCTACACCTTC. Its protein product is CASSQGSARNYGYTF.